These T cell receptor beta chains were read from a single sample in a study of blood T cell repertoires in COVID-19. Sequencing used immunoSEQ multiplex PCR; TCRdb keeps in-frame clones, though not all of them. The table lists about 400,000 clones, nearly 90% of them singletons. Sample: PBMCs or T cells enriched from blood (not recorded which). The receptors derive from a woman aged 40 to 50 with acute COVID-19. The CDR3 runs from the conserved cysteine through the conserved F or W. D genes are given only for firm matches. Not every row has a clone size; where given, it reads once, few, many or a size class.

CDR3nt,CDR3aa,abundance,d_gene,j_gene,v_gene
TGTGCCAGCAGTTCCAATGCCGGGACAGCTTCGACCATATATTTT,CASSSNAGTASTIYF,once,TRBD1,TRBJ1-3,TRBV11-2
TGTGCCAGCAGCTTAGTGGGGGGACTGGGGGTAGATACGCAGTATTTT,CASSLVGGLGVDTQYF,-,-,TRBJ2-3,TRBV7-9
TGTGCCAGCAGCAAAGCGGCCAGGACAAATTCACCCCTCCACTTT,CASSKAARTNSPLHF,-,-,TRBJ1-6,TRBV21-1
TGTGCCAGCAGATCTTTAAACACCATATATTTT,CASRSLNTIYF,-,-,TRBJ1-3,TRBV6-5
TGTGCCAGCAGTTACGGTATTTCCTACGAGCAGTACTTC,CASSYGISYEQYF,-,-,TRBJ2-7,TRBV27
TGTGCCACCAGCAGAGATTACGAGACAGGGGATGGGTTGGGGAACACTGAAGCTTTCTTT,CATSRDYETGDGLGNTEAFF,-,TRBD1,TRBJ1-1,TRBV15
TGTGCCAGCAGCTTAGTCTCCCTAGGTACTGAGCAGTTCTTC,CASSLVSLGTEQFF,-,-,TRBJ2-1,TRBV13
TGCGCCAGCAGCTCAGACAGGTTTTTGAGCTACACCTTC,CASSSDRFLSYTF,-,-,TRBJ1-2,TRBV5-1
TGTGCCAGCAGTGGGCTTATGGACAGGTTAAAATCCTACAATGAGCAGTTCTTC,CASSGLMDRLKSYNEQFF,-,TRBD1,TRBJ2-1,TRBV6-1
TGTGCCAGCAGCCCCAGAGGGAACACTGAAGCTTTCTTT,CASSPRGNTEAFF,-,-,TRBJ1-1,TRBV5-6
TGTGCCAGCAGTGATTTCCCGCTAGCGGGGGGGCGCCAAGAGACCCAGTACTTC,CASSDFPLAGGRQETQYF,-,TRBD2,TRBJ2-5,TRBV6-1
TGTGCCAGCAGCCAAAGCGGGGGGAACACCGGGGAGCTGTTTTTT,CASSQSGGNTGELFF,-,TRBD2,TRBJ2-2,TRBV3-1/TRBV3-2
TGTGCCAGCAGTTTTTTGCAGAATCAGCCCCAGCATTTT,CASSFLQNQPQHF,-,-,TRBJ1-5,TRBV28
TGTGCCAGCAGCTTAGCGGGGGGGCTTGCCACAGATACGCAGTATTTT,CASSLAGGLATDTQYF,-,TRBD2,TRBJ2-3,TRBV11-2